A single sample is the source of the 23 T cell receptor beta chains below, sequenced in a study of cytomegalovirus exposure and HLA in healthy donors. The PCR employed 60 Vbeta primers together with 13 Jbeta primers. TCRdb's copy holds only in-frame clones and misses some; the assay was immunoSEQ multiplex PCR. The profile covers approximately 150,000 clones, with around 75% appearing a single time and about 3.1% taken by the ten largest. The sequenced sample consisted of PBMCs. The receptor set was obtained from a male donor in good health and CMV-seronegative.

V and J are TRBV6-6 and TRBJ2-4; the D gene is possibly TRBD2 (5 bases). The CDR3 is 14 residues long. V dropped 7 bases and J dropped 7 bases, with 17 bases sitting between them. The germline CDR1 and CDR2 sequences are MNHNY and SVGAGI (reference sequence). The CDR3 sequence: CASTQYSGGNIQYF. CDR3 DNA: TGTGCCAGCACCCAGTACAGCGGCGGGAACATTCAGTACTTC.

This clone was seen a few times. This rearrangement joins TRBV6-5 to TRBJ2-5; D may be TRBD1 (6 bases). Germline V CDR1 and CDR2: MNHEY, SVGAGI. V gave up 6 bases and J gave up 5 bases, with 13 bases separating them. The CDR3 is made up of 13 amino acids. CDR3 sequence reads: CASRKAGVETQYF. The CDR3 nucleotides are TGTGCCAGCAGAAAGGCAGGGGTGGAGACCCAGTACTTC.

Comment on this clone: Additional DNA sequences in this sample encode the identical CDR3. The V gene is TRBV5-1, the J gene TRBJ1-5, with unresolved D. Trimming took off 2 bases at V and 0 bases at J, with 9 bases between the two ends. This CDR3 has 15 residues. Germline V gene lookup returns CDR1 SGHRS and CDR2 YFSETQ. In nucleotides, the CDR3 is TGCGCCAGCAGCTTAGAGGGTTATAGCAATCAGCCCCAGCATTTT. Translation gives CASSLEGYSNQPQHF.

The gene calls are TRBV27 and TRBJ2-1, with 7 positions matching TRBD2. The CDR3 totals 15 residues. Germline CDR1 reads MNHEY; CDR2 reads SMNVEV (reference sequence). The trim removed 3 bases at V and 6 bases at J, leaving 8 bases unmatched. DNA for the CDR3: TGTGCCAGCAGTTTTTTTGGGGTAGCGGGCAATGAGCAGTTCTTC. Translating it yields CASSFFGVAGNEQFF.

This clone was detected only a few times. The chain employs TRBV6-6 and TRBJ2-7, with D perhaps TRBD2 (6 bases). Germline V gives CDR1 MNHNY, CDR2 SVGAGI (reference sequence). Trimming took off 7 bases at V and 5 bases at J, with 18 bases between the two ends. The length of the CDR3 is 14 residues. CDR3: CASTSTSMLDEQYF. DNA of the CDR3: TGTGCCAGCACCTCGACTAGTATGTTGGACGAGCAGTACTTC.

The chain is built from TRBV15 and TRBJ2-1; 11 bases are a match to TRBD1. CDR3 length equals 16 residues. Trimming at V came to 3 bases and at J to 10 bases, leaving 11 bases not matched to a gene. The germline V gene has CDR1 LNHNV and CDR2 YYDKDF (reference sequence). CDR3 residues: CATSRDPGTGGKEQFF. The CDR3 DNA follows: TGTGCCACCAGCAGGGACCCCGGGACAGGGGGTAAGGAGCAGTTCTTC.

The V and J genes are TRBV28 and TRBJ2-1; TRBD1 matches at 12 bases. Germline V gene sequence: CDR1 MDHEN, CDR2 SYDVKM. CDR3 length: 16 amino acids. After removal of 2 bases from V and 6 bases from J, the junction contained 5 bases not matched to a gene. CDR3 sequence reads: CASSLGGQGARNEQFF. DNA of the CDR3: TGTGCCAGCAGTTTAGGGGGACAGGGGGCCCGCAATGAGCAGTTCTTC.

This chain links TRBV28 with TRBJ1-5; 7 bases are shared with TRBD1. The V gene's germline CDR1 is MDHEN and CDR2 SYDVKM. The CDR3 totals 13 residues. With 4 bases clipped from V and 4 bases from J, the junction kept 1 base outside the gene matches. The CDR3 coding sequence is TGTGCCAGCAGTTGGGACAGTAATCAGCCCCAGCATTTT. This gives the protein CASSWDSNQPQHF.

The genes are TRBV9 and TRBJ2-5; 13 bases align to TRBD2. The CDR3 is made up of 15 amino acids. CDR1 and CDR2 from the germline V gene are SGDLS and YYNGEE. V lost 3 bases and J lost 1; bases outside the gene matches: 0. CDR3: CASSGTSGGQETQYF. CDR3 DNA sequence: TGTGCCAGCAGCGGGACTAGCGGGGGCCAAGAGACCCAGTACTTC.

The chain uses TRBV6-6 and TRBJ2-7, with 9 bases that match TRBD2. This CDR3 contains 14 residues. From germline, CDR1 is MNHNY and CDR2 SVGAGI (reference sequence). V gave up 7 bases and J gave up 5 bases; unmatched junction bases: 9. CDR3 nucleotides: TGTGCCAGCACTCTAGCGGGGTTTACCCACGAGCAGTACTTC. Residues: CASTLAGFTHEQYF.

This chain uses TRBV5-6 with TRBJ2-7; 9 bases are a match to TRBD1. Germline V gene sequence: CDR1 SGHDT, CDR2 YYEEEE. J was trimmed by 4 bases and V by 4 bases; bases with no gene match: 12. CDR3 length: 16 residues. This CDR3 reads CASSRDKIQGAYEQYF. The CDR3 DNA follows: TGTGCCAGCAGCAGAGACAAAATACAGGGGGCGTACGAGCAGTACTTC.

This clone has only one observation. The chain carries TRBV4-2 and TRBJ2-1; 10 nucleotides match TRBD2. Germline values: CDR1 LGHNA, CDR2 YNFKEQ. The CDR3 totals 17 residues. J was trimmed by 5 bases and V by 0 bases; bases with no gene match: 7. CDR3 DNA: TGTGCCAGCAGCCAAGATAGGGCTAGCGGGGGAAACAATGAGCAGTTCTTC. Residues: CASSQDRASGGNNEQFF.

This chain links TRBV18 with TRBJ1-2, with no clear D. V was trimmed by 4 bases and J by 8 bases, leaving 8 bases between them. This CDR3 has 11 amino acids. Germline V CDR1 and CDR2: KGHSH, LQKENI. The CDR3 DNA sequence: TGTGCCAGCTCACAGGGAGAGGGCTACACCTTC. It specifies CASSQGEGYTF.

The CDR3, as DNA: TGTGCCAGCAGTGAAGTAGGACAGGCGCTAGCCAAAAACATTCAGTACTTC. Translation gives CASSEVGQALAKNIQYF. This chain connects TRBV6-1 to TRBJ2-4; 7 bases match TRBD1. The CDR3 is 17 amino acids. Trimming cost V 1 base and J 0 bases; bases outside gene matches: 6. The germline CDR1 and CDR2 sequences are MNHNS and SASEGT.

The chain is built from TRBV10-3 and TRBJ1-1; TRBD1 agrees at 8 bases. V was clipped by 6 bases and J by 2 bases; unmatched bases: 5. The CDR3 sequence is 14 residues long. Germline loops: CDR1 ENHRY, CDR2 SYGVKD. The CDR3 bases are TGTGCCATCAGCATGACAGGGGAAAACACTGAAGCTTTCTTT. Translation: CAISMTGENTEAFF.

J is TRBJ2-3 and V is TRBV28, with D possibly TRBD1 on 5 matching bases. V dropped 10 bases and J dropped 9 bases, with 17 bases sitting between them. The germline V gene has CDR1 MDHEN and CDR2 SYDVKM. The CDR3 runs to 12 residues. CDR3 residues: CATGQVRVTQYF. The CDR3 DNA follows: TGTGCCACCGGGCAGGTCAGGGTCACGCAGTATTTT.

V usage is TRBV5-1 and J usage is TRBJ1-1; D might be TRBD1 (6 bases). Germline loops: CDR1 SGHRS, CDR2 YFSETQ. The length of the CDR3 is 14 residues. Trimming cost V 4 bases and J 6 bases, with 16 bases left between them. The CDR3 DNA reads TGCGCCAGCAGCCCGCGGACAGATGAGTCTGAAGCTTTCTTT. Protein: CASSPRTDESEAFF.

V is TRBV7-3 and J is TRBJ1-2; a possible D gene is TRBD1 (5 bases). CDR3 length: 14 amino acids. Germline V gives CDR1 SGHTA, CDR2 FQGTGA. The V end lost 5 bases, the J end lost 8 bases, and 18 bases lay between the germline ends. In DNA form, the CDR3 reads TGTGCCAGCAGCCCCCAAAACCCAGGGTCGGGCTACACCTTC. The encoded protein is CASSPQNPGSGYTF. The full variable domain, its missing parts supplied by reference TRBV7-3 and TRBJ1-2, is GAGVSQTPSNKVTEKGKYVELRCDPISGHTALYWYRQSLGQGPEFLIYFQGTGAADDSGLPNDRFFAVRPEGSVSTLKIQRTERGDSAVYLCASSPQNPGSGYTFGSGTRLTVV.

This clone appeared a few times. The J gene is TRBJ2-7, the V gene TRBV27, with TRBD2 identical over 8 bases. V shed 2 bases, J shed 0 bases, and the junction held 9 bases outside the gene matches. The CDR3 covers 17 residues. Germline V gives CDR1 MNHEY, CDR2 SMNVEV (reference sequence). The CDR3 protein is CASSLEGAGELSYEQYF. The CDR3 bases are TGTGCCAGCAGTTTAGAGGGAGCGGGAGAGCTCTCCTACGAGCAGTACTTC.

CDR3 region: CASSEAGRNTEAFF. Here the CDR3 DNA reads TGTGCCAGCAGTGAAGCGGGGAGGAACACTGAAGCTTTCTTT. The rearrangement joins TRBV2 to TRBJ1-1; no definite D call. From germline, CDR1 is SNHLY and CDR2 FYNNEI. Trimming took off 0 bases at V and 1 base at J, with 6 bases between the two ends. The CDR3 is 14 amino acids.

This clone is a singleton in its sample. This sequence joins TRBV7-3 and TRBJ2-5; possibly TRBD1 for D (5 bases). Between the trimmed V and J ends, which lost 0 bases and 7 bases, there was a span of 6 bases. Germline-derived CDR1 and CDR2 are SGHTA and FQGTGA. CDR3 length: 12 residues. For the CDR3, the DNA is TGTGCCAGCAGCTTAACGGGGCGGACCCAGTACTTC. Encoded protein: CASSLTGRTQYF.

The rearrangement uses TRBV28 and TRBJ2-7, with 10 nucleotides matching TRBD1. The CDR3 is 15 residues long. In germline, CDR1 is MDHEN, CDR2 SYDVKM. V was clipped by 5 bases and J by 2 bases; unmatched bases: 6. CDR3 protein: CASSSGTGDTYEQYF. CDR3 DNA: TGTGCCAGCAGTAGTGGGACAGGGGATACCTACGAGCAGTACTTC.

This clone turned up a few times. The rearrangement uses TRBV4-2 and TRBJ2-5, with TRBD2 matching 11 bases. After removal of 4 bases from V and 5 bases from J, the junction contained 9 bases not matched to a gene. The CDR3 covers 16 residues. Germline CDR1 LGHNA, CDR2 YNFKEQ. The CDR3 nucleotides are TGTGCCAGCAGCCCCTACCTAGCGGGGGGCGATGAGACCCAGTACTTC. This translates into CASSPYLAGGDETQYF.